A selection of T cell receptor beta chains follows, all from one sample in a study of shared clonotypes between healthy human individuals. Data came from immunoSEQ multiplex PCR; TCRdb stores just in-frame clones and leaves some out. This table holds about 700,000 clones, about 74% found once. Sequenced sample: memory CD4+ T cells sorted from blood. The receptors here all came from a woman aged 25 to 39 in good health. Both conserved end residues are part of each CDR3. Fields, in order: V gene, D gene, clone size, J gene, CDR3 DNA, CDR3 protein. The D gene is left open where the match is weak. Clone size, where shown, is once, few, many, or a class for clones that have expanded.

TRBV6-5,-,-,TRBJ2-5,TGTGCCAGCAGCAGAAGGGAGACCCAGTACTTC,CASSRRETQYF
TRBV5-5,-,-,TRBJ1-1,TGTGCCAGCAGCTTGGTGGCAGAAATCACTGAAGCTTTCTTT,CASSLVAEITEAFF
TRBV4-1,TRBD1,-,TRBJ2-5,TGCGCCAGCAGCCAAACCGGGACAGGCCAAGAGACCCAGTACTTC,CASSQTGTGQETQYF
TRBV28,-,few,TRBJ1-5,TGTGCCAGTCGGGGAGCATCCAATCAGCCCCAGCATTTT,CASRGASNQPQHF
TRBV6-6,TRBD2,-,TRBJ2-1,TGTGCCAGCAGTTACGGTGACGGCGGGAGCGGACAGTTCTTC,CASSYGDGGSGQFF
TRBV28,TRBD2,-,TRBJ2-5,TGTGCCAGCCGTCGGCTAGCGGGATCTAGCCAAGAGACCCAGTACTTC,CASRRLAGSSQETQYF
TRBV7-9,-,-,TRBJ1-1,TGTGCCAGCAGCTTAGCCGGGGGATATGAAGCTTTCTTT,CASSLAGGYEAFF
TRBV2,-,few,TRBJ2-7,TGTGCCAGCATGAGAGATCGGGGCTCCTACGAGCAGTACTTC,CASMRDRGSYEQYF
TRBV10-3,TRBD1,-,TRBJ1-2,TGTGCCATCAGTGAGCATTTGGGGACAGCCCGCTACACCTTC,CAISEHLGTARYTF
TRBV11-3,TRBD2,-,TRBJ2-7,TGTGCCAGCAGCTTGACTAGCGGGAGTAGCGAGCAGTACTTC,CASSLTSGSSEQYF
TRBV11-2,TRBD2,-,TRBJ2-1,TGTGCCAGCAGCATGGTTAGCGGGAGGTACTACAATGAGCAGTTCTTC,CASSMVSGRYYNEQFF
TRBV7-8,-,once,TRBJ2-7,TGTGCCAGCAGCTTCTATGTAGCGGAAGGGCAATACGAGCAGTACTTC,CASSFYVAEGQYEQYF
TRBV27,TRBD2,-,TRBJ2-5,TGTGCCAGCAGTGGCGGGACTAGCGGGCAAGAGACCCAGTACTTC,CASSGGTSGQETQYF
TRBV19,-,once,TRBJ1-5,TGTGCCAGTAGTTCCCCCGGGAGAATCAATCAGCCCCAGCATTTT,CASSSPGRINQPQHF
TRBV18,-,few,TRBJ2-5,TGTGCCAGCTCAAGGGGCCCGGCCGGAGAGACCCAGTACTTC,CASSRGPAGETQYF
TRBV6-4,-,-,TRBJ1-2,TGTGCCAGCAGTGAGTCTGACCGGAACTATGGCTACACCTTC,CASSESDRNYGYTF
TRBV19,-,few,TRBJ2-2,TGTGCCCTAGGTGGGCCAGTTTACACCGGGGAGCTGTTTTTT,CALGGPVYTGELFF
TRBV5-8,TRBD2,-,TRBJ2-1,TGTGCCAGCGTCTCCCAGACTAGCGGGAGGGGCAATGAGCAGTTCTTC,CASVSQTSGRGNEQFF
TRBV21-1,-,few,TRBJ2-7,TGTGCCAGCGGGCCCACGGGGGAGTACTACGAGCAGTACTTC,CASGPTGEYYEQYF
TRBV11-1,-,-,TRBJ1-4,TGTGCCAGCAGCTTAGGGCGGAATAATGAAAAACTGTTTTTT,CASSLGRNNEKLFF
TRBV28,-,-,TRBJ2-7,TGTGCCAGCAGTGACCCCTCAGGGGCCGCCTACGAGCAGTACTTC,CASSDPSGAAYEQYF
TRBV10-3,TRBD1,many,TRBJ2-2,TGTGCCATCAGTAGGACAGGGGGCAATACCGGGGAGCTGTTTTTT,CAISRTGGNTGELFF
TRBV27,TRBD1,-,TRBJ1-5,TGTGCCAGCGGGGACAGCAGTTATAGCAATCAGCCCCAGCATTTT,CASGDSSYSNQPQHF
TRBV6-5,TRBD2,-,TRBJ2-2,TGTGCCAGCAGTTACTCGACTAGCGGTACTACCGGGGAGCTGTTTTTT,CASSYSTSGTTGELFF
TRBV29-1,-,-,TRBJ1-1,TGCAGCAGTTTCATGAACACTGAAGCTTTCTTT,CSSFMNTEAFF
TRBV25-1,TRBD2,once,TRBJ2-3,TGTGCCAGCAGTGAGGGGGGGAGAGCAGTAAGGACAGATACGCAGTATTTT,CASSEGGRAVRTDTQYF
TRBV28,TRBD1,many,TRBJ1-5,TGTGCCAGCAGTTCACCGGGACAGGGGATTCAGCCCCAGCATTTT,CASSSPGQGIQPQHF
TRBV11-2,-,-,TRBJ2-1,TGTGCCAGCAGCCATAGGGGCAGGCATTCCTACAATGAGCAGTTCTTC,CASSHRGRHSYNEQFF
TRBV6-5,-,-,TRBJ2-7,TGTGCCAGCCTCGGACCAGCTGGCGAGCAGTACTTC,CASLGPAGEQYF
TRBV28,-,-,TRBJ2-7,TGTGCCAGCGCGAGGACCCCGTCCCACGAGCAGTACTTC,CASARTPSHEQYF
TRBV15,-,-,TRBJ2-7,TGTGCCACCAGCAGAGATCCCATTGGCGGCCCGACCTACGAGCAGTACTTC,CATSRDPIGGPTYEQYF
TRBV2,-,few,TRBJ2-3,TGTGCCAGCACCAACCGGGGCGTTGGGGATACGCAGTATTTT,CASTNRGVGDTQYF
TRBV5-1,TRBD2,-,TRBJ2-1,TGCGCCAGCAGCGCGGGAGGCTCCTACAATGAGCAGTTCTTC,CASSAGGSYNEQFF
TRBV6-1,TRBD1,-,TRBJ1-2,TGTGCCAGCAGTGGCCCGACAGGGGTAGGTGGCTACACCTTC,CASSGPTGVGGYTF
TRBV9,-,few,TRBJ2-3,TGTGCCAGCAGCGTAAAATCCGTAGGCACAGATACGCAGTATTTT,CASSVKSVGTDTQYF
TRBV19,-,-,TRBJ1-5,TGTGCCAGTAGCCCGGGGGGGAGACGAAATCAGCCCCAGCATTTT,CASSPGGRRNQPQHF
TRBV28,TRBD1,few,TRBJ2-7,TGTGCCAGCAGACAGGACAGGGGATCGTTCGACGAGCAGTACTTC,CASRQDRGSFDEQYF
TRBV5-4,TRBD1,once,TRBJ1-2,TGTGCCAGCAGTCCAGGGGGACAGTCATATCTTGGCTACACCTTC,CASSPGGQSYLGYTF
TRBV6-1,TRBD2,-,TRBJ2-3,TGTGCCAGCAGTGCCTTAGCGGGAGAACCAGATACGCAGTATTTT,CASSALAGEPDTQYF
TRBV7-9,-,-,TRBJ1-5,TGTGCCAGCAGCTTAGCGGAGGATCAGCCCCAGCATTTT,CASSLAEDQPQHF
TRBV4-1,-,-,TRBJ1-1,TGCGCCAGCAGCCAAGAATCGGGCAGGGTTTGGTTGGCTTTCTTT,CASSQESGRVWLAFF
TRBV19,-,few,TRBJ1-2,TGTGCCAGTAGTATGGAAGGGAGAGGCGGCTACACCTTC,CASSMEGRGGYTF